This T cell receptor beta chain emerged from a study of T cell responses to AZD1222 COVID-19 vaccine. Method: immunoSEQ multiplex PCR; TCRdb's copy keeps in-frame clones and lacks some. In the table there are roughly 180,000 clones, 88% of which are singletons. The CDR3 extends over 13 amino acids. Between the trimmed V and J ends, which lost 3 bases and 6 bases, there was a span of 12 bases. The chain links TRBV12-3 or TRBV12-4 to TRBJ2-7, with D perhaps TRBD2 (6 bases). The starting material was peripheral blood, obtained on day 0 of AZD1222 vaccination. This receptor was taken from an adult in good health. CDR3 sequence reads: CASSFAGGSEQYF. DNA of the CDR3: TGTGCCAGCAGTTTTGCTGGGGGGAGCGAGCAGTACTTC.